The rows below give T cell receptor beta chains drawn from one sample of a study of tumor-infiltrating lymphocytes in oesophageal squamous cell carcinoma. Using its own MiXCR run on the PCR reads, TCRdb lists one record per CDR3 protein. Of roughly 16,000 distinct CDR3 sequences detected, approximately 46% appear once; the ten largest clones hold roughly 40%. Input material: blood. The receptors shown here come from a female donor with esophageal squamous cell carcinoma. Each CDR3 is given with its conserved first and last residue. Fields, in order: J gene, D gene, CDR3 length, clone size, V gene, CDR3 DNA, CDR3 protein. The D gene is left open where the match is weak. Clone size is not always given. Where it is, it says once, few, many or a class for expanded clones.

TRBJ2-7	TRBD1	15	.	TRBV7-9	TGTGCCAGCAGCTTTTCGGGACAGGGGGCCTACGAGCAGTACTTC	CASSFSGQGAYEQYF
TRBJ1-2	.	12	many	TRBV6-6	TGTGCCAGCAGTTACTCGAGTGCTGGCTACACCTTC	CASSYSSAGYTF
TRBJ2-1	TRBD2	15	.	TRBV5-1	TGCGCCAGCAGCTGGGGGACTAGCGGGTTGAATGAGCAGTTCTTC	CASSWGTSGLNEQFF
TRBJ2-7	.	15	many	TRBV18	TGTGCCAGCTCACCGCGGCAGAGGAACTACTACGAGCAGTACTTC	CASSPRQRNYYEQYF
TRBJ2-2	.	15	.	TRBV7-2	TGTGCCAGCAGCCAGACACCGACGAACACCGGGGAGCTGTTTTTT	CASSQTPTNTGELFF
TRBJ2-4	.	14	.	TRBV29-1	TGCAGCGTTAGGGAGGATTTAGCCAAAAACATTCAGTACTTC	CSVREDLAKNIQYF
TRBJ2-1	TRBD2	13	many	TRBV19	TGTGCCAGTGGAGCGGGGTTTGGGGATGAGCAGTTCTTC	CASGAGFGDEQFF
TRBJ2-3	TRBD2	15	few	TRBV3-1	TGTGCCAGCAGCCCTAGCGGGAGGGACACAGATACGCAGTATTTT	CASSPSGRDTDTQYF
TRBJ2-6	.	18	.	TRBV7-3	TGTGCCAGCAGCCTAAAAGGGACAGCGGGCTCTGGGGCCAACGTCCTGACTTTC	CASSLKGTAGSGANVLTF
TRBJ2-1	TRBD1	13	.	TRBV10-3	TGTGCCATCAGAGTACAGGGGGCCAATGAGCAGTTCTTC	CAIRVQGANEQFF
TRBJ2-5	TRBD2	15	many	TRBV6-1	TGTGCCAGCACCCAGAGAGGACTAGCGGGAGAGACCCAGTACTTC	CASTQRGLAGETQYF
TRBJ2-4	.	15	.	TRBV5-1	TGCGCCAGCAGCTTGCGGGACGGCATCTACAATGAGCAGTACTTC	CASSLRDGIYNEQYF
TRBJ2-7	TRBD2	16	few	TRBV27	TGTGCCAGCAGTTTGACTAGCGGCAGGATCTCCTACGAGCAGTACTTC	CASSLTSGRISYEQYF
TRBJ2-1	.	17	.	TRBV7-6	TGTGCCAGCAGCTTAGAAGGAACTAGCATCCCCTACAATGAGCAGTTCTTC	CASSLEGTSIPYNEQFF
TRBJ2-7	.	12	few	TRBV7-6	TGTGCCAGCAGCTTAGCGTCGGGCGAGCAGTACTTC	CASSLASGEQYF
TRBJ2-7	.	14	.	TRBV28	TGTGCCAGCAGTCCGCCCGGGCCCGTATACGAGCAGTACTTC	CASSPPGPVYEQYF
TRBJ2-4	.	16	.	TRBV7-2	TGTGCCAGCAGCTTAAACTTGCGCTGGGGGGCGAACATTCAGTACTTC	CASSLNLRWGANIQYF
TRBJ2-3	TRBD1	16	.	TRBV7-2	TGTGCCAGCAGCTTAGAGGGACAGGCGTCTAATTCACCCCCCACTTTT	CASSLEGQASNSPPTF
TRBJ2-6	.	14	.	TRBV12-3/TRBV12-4	TGTGCCAGCAGTGGGGGACCCGGGGCCAACGTCCTGACTTTC	CASSGGPGANVLTF
TRBJ2-7	.	14	.	TRBV6-6	TGTGCCAGCTTACGGGACGGCCCCTCTTACGAGCAGTACTTC	CASLRDGPSYEQYF
TRBJ2-5	.	16	.	TRBV7-6	TGTGCCAGCAGCTTATGGCCAGGGGGGGACCAAGAGACCCAGTACTTC	CASSLWPGGDQETQYF
TRBJ2-1	.	13	medium-sized	TRBV19	TGTGCCACTAGGGGGAACTCCTACAATGAGCAGTTCTTC	CATRGNSYNEQFF
TRBJ1-2	.	18	few	TRBV7-2	TGTGCCAGCAGTCCTATTGCGGGTAGGGGAGGTACCAACTATGGCTACACCTTC	CASSPIAGRGGTNYGYTF
TRBJ1-1	.	15	few	TRBV3-1	TGTGCCAGCAGCCAAGGATTGGCCCTGGGGACTGAAGCTTTCTTT	CASSQGLALGTEAFF
TRBJ2-7	.	17	.	TRBV11-2	TGTGCCAGCAGCTTAGATCGCGGACTCCTTTCCTACAATGAGCAGTACTTC	CASSLDRGLLSYNEQYF
TRBJ2-1	TRBD2	16	many	TRBV5-6	TGTGCCAGCAGCCACAATAGCGGGAGCTCCTACAATGAGCAGTTCTTC	CASSHNSGSSYNEQFF
TRBJ2-5	TRBD1	15	.	TRBV6-8	TGTGCCAGCAGTTACTCGAGTGACAGGGAAGGGACCCAGTACTTC	CASSYSSDREGTQYF
TRBJ2-5	TRBD2	15	.	TRBV7-1	TGTGCCAGCAGCTCCAGAATTAGCGGGAGCACTGAGCAGTACTTC	CASSSRISGSTEQYF
TRBJ1-4	TRBD1	15	.	TRBV7-9	TGTGCCAGCAGCTTAGCGGCGGACAGGGATGAAAAACTGTTTTTT	CASSLAADRDEKLFF
TRBJ2-3	.	18	many	TRBV7-3	TGTGCCAGCAGCTTAGAGTCGGGAGTGGGGCACGCCACAGATACGCAGTATTTT	CASSLESGVGHATDTQYF
TRBJ2-7	.	11	medium-sized	TRBV6-1	TGTGCCGGGGGAAATCTTTACGAGCAGTACTTC	CAGGNLYEQYF
TRBJ1-3	.	18	many	TRBV6-2/TRBV6-3	TGTGCCAGCAGCCAAAACCCGGGTCGGGCTTACTCTGGAAACACCATATATTTT	CASSQNPGRAYSGNTIYF
TRBJ2-3	.	13	.	TRBV7-6	TGTGCCAGCAACCTGGCGGGCACAGATACGCAGTATTTT	CASNLAGTDTQYF
TRBJ2-6	TRBD1	16	.	TRBV11-2	TGTGCCAGCAGTTCTCCGGGACAGGTGAACACCGGGGAGCTGTACTTC	CASSSPGQVNTGELYF
TRBJ2-7	.	15	.	TRBV7-3	TGTGCCAGCAGCTCAAGTGGGGGTTCCTACAATGAGCAGTACTTC	CASSSSGGSYNEQYF
TRBJ1-6	.	15	.	TRBV3-1	TGTGCCAGCAGCCTTGGTTCCGGGGTTAATTCACCCCTCCACTTT	CASSLGSGVNSPLHF